What follows are 4 T cell receptor beta chains derived from one specimen sequenced in a study of cytomegalovirus exposure and HLA in healthy donors. Libraries were prepared by immunoSEQ multiplex PCR; TCRdb keeps only in-frame clonotypes and omits some of them. Of some 120,000 clones in the sample, 94% were seen once. The sample taken for sequencing was PBMCs. The receptors were gathered from a woman under 30 in good health and CMV-seronegative.

The chain combines TRBV6-5 with TRBJ1-4; unclear D gene. Germline V gene lookup returns CDR1 MNHEY and CDR2 SVGAGI. Trimming took 0 bases from V and 5 from J, leaving 7 bases between them. CDR3 length: 14 amino acids. Written as DNA, the CDR3 is TGTGCCAGCAGTTACTCGCGAGGGAATGAAAAACTGTTTTTT. Encoded protein: CASSYSRGNEKLFF.

The CDR3 is CASTGAQGRLEQYF. As DNA, the CDR3 is TGTGCCAGCACTGGGGCGCAGGGAAGGCTCGAGCAGTACTTC. This chain connects TRBV28 to TRBJ2-7, with D perhaps matching TRBD1 (5 bases). Trimming stripped 7 bases from V and 6 bases from J, with 19 bases between. Germline CDR1 is MDHEN and CDR2 is SYDVKM. This CDR3 is built from 14 residues. The whole variable domain, remainder taken from reference TRBV28 and TRBJ2-7, is DVKVTQSSRYLVKRTGEKVFLECVQDMDHENMFWYRQDPGLGLRLIYFSYDVKMKEKGDIPEGYSVSREKKERFSLILESASTNQTSMYLCASTGAQGRLEQYFGPGTRLTVT.

The chain joins TRBV19 to TRBJ1-5; 12 nucleotides match TRBD1. V dropped 5 bases and J dropped 7; count of bases not matched to a gene: 6. The CDR3 sequence is 15 residues long. Germline loops: CDR1 LNHDA, CDR2 SQIVND (reference sequence). This CDR3 is CASSPGQGAGQPQHF. The CDR3 DNA sequence: TGTGCCAGTAGTCCGGGACAGGGGGCCGGGCAGCCCCAGCATTTT.

The chain is built from TRBV7-9 and TRBJ1-1; possible D gene TRBD1, 5 bases. Trimming took 3 bases from V and 7 from J, leaving 12 bases between them. Germline-derived CDR1 and CDR2 are SEHNR and FQNEAQ (reference sequence). This CDR3 region has 13 residues. This chain's CDR3 is CASSFPGLVEAFF. CDR3 DNA sequence: TGTGCCAGCAGCTTCCCAGGGCTTGTTGAAGCTTTCTTT.